These 24 T cell receptor beta chains share one sample of origin, sequenced in a study of Graves' ophthalmopathy and Graves' hyperthyroidism. Amplification of TCR beta CDR3 regions used RNA transcripts. HTBI-primed first-round RT-PCR preceded second-round multiplex PCR. TCRdb used MiXCR to reprocess the multiplex PCR reads, holding one entry per CDR3 protein. The sample carries over 12,000 distinct CDR3 sequences, about 50% recorded once. Specimen: peripheral blood. These receptor sequences come from a woman under 40 with Graves' ophthalmopathy.

The table lists this clonotype with a few counts. CDR3 DNA sequence: TGTGCCAGCAGCTTGACAGATACGCAGTATTTT. Translation gives CASSLTDTQYF. The rearrangement links TRBV7-2 to TRBJ2-3; D remains ambiguous. Trimming took off 3 bases at V and 3 bases at J, with 1 base between the two ends. Germline V gives CDR1 SGHTA, CDR2 FQGNSA. CDR3 length equals 11 residues.

The rearrangement joins TRBV20-1 to TRBJ1-2, with 11 bases matching TRBD1. There are 14 residues in the CDR3. Looked up from germline, CDR1 is DFQATT and CDR2 is SNEGSKA (reference sequence). Unmatched junction bases numbered 6, after V lost 3 bases and J lost 6 bases. The CDR3 nucleotides are TGCAGTGCTAGTACGCGGACAGGGGGCGATGGCTACACCTTC. This translates into CSASTRTGGDGYTF.

This clonotype was counted between two and nine times. V usage is TRBV7-2 and J usage is TRBJ2-7, with 8 bases that match TRBD1. V was clipped by 5 bases and J by 0 bases; unmatched bases: 3. Germline V gives CDR1 SGHTA, CDR2 FQGNSA. The CDR3 extends over 14 amino acids. CDR3 nucleotide sequence: TGTGCCAGCAGCCCGGGACAGGTCTCCTACGAGCAGTACTTC. This translates into CASSPGQVSYEQYF.

This clonotype was seen many times. This chain joins TRBV4-3 and TRBJ1-4, with TRBD1 as a possible D gene (5 bases). This CDR3 has 15 amino acids. Looked up from germline, CDR1 is LGHNA and CDR2 is YSLEER. Trimming cost V 3 bases and J 8 bases, with 16 bases left between them. CDR3 nucleotide sequence: TGCGCCAGCAGCCAGGGGATAGGGACTGAGGAAAAACTGTTTTTT. Protein: CASSQGIGTEEKLFF.

V and J are TRBV19 and TRBJ2-1; a possible D gene is TRBD1 (5 bases). CDR3 length: 16 amino acids. V gave up 1 base and J gave up 2 bases, with 12 bases separating them. The germline CDR1 and CDR2 sequences are LNHDA and SQIVND (reference sequence). The DNA of the CDR3 is TGTGCCAGTAGTATAGCTATGGGGCTGACCTACAATGAGCAGTTCTTC. This translates into CASSIAMGLTYNEQFF.

To note about this clonotype: A read error may explain this, as a much larger clone is one base away. The chain has TRBV7-9 and TRBJ2-5; 7 bases map to TRBD1. Germline V lookup: CDR1 SEHNR, CDR2 FQNEAQ (reference sequence). CDR3 length: 15 residues. The CDR3 here is CSSSLVGTDQETQYF. The CDR3 nucleotides are TGTTCCAGCAGCTTAGTAGGGACAGATCAAGAGACCCAGTACTTC.

This clonotype is medium-sized (0.01 to 0.1%) by share. J is TRBJ1-1 and V is TRBV19; perhaps TRBD1 as D (6 bases). The CDR3 runs 13 residues. Germline V CDR1 and CDR2: LNHDA, SQIVND (reference sequence). V lost 3 bases and J lost 5, with 10 bases in between. CDR3 loop: CASSITGITEAFF. Written as DNA, the CDR3 is TGTGCCAGTAGTATTACAGGGATTACTGAAGCTTTCTTT.

The chain uses TRBV5-1 and TRBJ2-5; TRBD1 matches 8 bases. Trimming removed 3 bases from V and 2 bases from J; junction bases left unmatched: 6. Germline lookup yields CDR1 SGHRS and CDR2 YFSETQ. The CDR3 sequence is 15 residues long. This CDR3 reads CASSSDRVGQETQYF. CDR3 sequence (DNA): TGCGCCAGCAGCTCGGACAGGGTTGGGCAAGAGACCCAGTACTTC.

The chain employs TRBV25-1 and TRBJ1-1; a possible D gene is TRBD1 (5 bases). CDR3 length equals 15 residues. Trimming pared 1 base from V and 3 bases from J, leaving 12 bases between. In germline, CDR1 is MGHDK, CDR2 SYGVNS. In DNA form, the CDR3 reads TGTGCCAGCAGTGAATCGATTGGAGGGGACACTGAAGCTTTCTTT. Protein product: CASSESIGGDTEAFF. The complete variable domain, with remaining parts taken from reference TRBV25-1 and TRBJ1-1, reads EADIYQTPRYLVIGTGKKITLECSQTMGHDKMYWYQQDPGMELHLIHYSYGVNSTEKGDLSSESTVSRIRTEHFPLTLESARPSHTSQYLCASSESIGGDTEAFFGQGTRLTVV.

This clonotype was counted a single time. This chain uses TRBV5-1 with TRBJ2-7, with 8 bases lining up with TRBD1. With 4 bases clipped from V and 3 bases from J, the junction kept 9 bases outside the gene matches. The germline gives CDR1 SGHRS, CDR2 YFSETQ. There are 15 residues in the CDR3. CDR3 amino acids: CASSEGTGARYEQYF. CDR3 coding DNA: TGCGCCAGCAGCGAAGGGACAGGCGCCCGCTACGAGCAGTACTTC.

In its sample, this clonotype was seen many times. V is TRBV20-1 and J is TRBJ2-1, with D hard to call. CDR1 and CDR2 (germline): DFQATT, SNEGSKA (reference sequence). Trimming took off 5 bases at V and 9 bases at J, with 8 bases between the two ends. The CDR3 has 10 residues. CDR3 amino acids: CSAYGVEQFF. The CDR3 region has the DNA TGCAGTGCTTACGGAGTTGAGCAGTTCTTC.

This clonotype came up a few times. The V and J genes are TRBV7-2 and TRBJ1-1; perhaps TRBD1 as D (5 bases). CDR1 and CDR2 (germline): SGHTA, FQGNSA. Between the trimmed V and J ends, which lost 5 bases and 5 bases, there was a span of 15 bases. This CDR3 spans 14 amino acids. The chain's CDR3 is CASSPSGGGTEAFF. The CDR3 nucleotides are TGTGCCAGCAGCCCGTCGGGGGGTGGGACTGAAGCTTTCTTT.

Only a few counts were recorded for this clonotype. V gene TRBV7-3 combines with J gene TRBJ2-1; D unclear. Trimming left V 3 bases short and J 10 bases short, with 10 bases between. The CDR3 is 12 residues long. The germline gives CDR1 SGHTA, CDR2 FQGTGA. CDR3 nucleotide sequence: TGTGCCAGCAGCTTGCCCCCTGCGGAGCAGTTCTTC. It specifies CASSLPPAEQFF.

There are a few counts of this clonotype. This chain joins TRBV24-1 and TRBJ2-5, with 8 nucleotides matching TRBD2. The CDR3 has 13 amino acids. V was clipped by 1 base and J by 12 bases; unmatched bases: 6. In germline, CDR1 is KGHDR, CDR2 SFDVKD. CDR3 bases: TGTGCCACCAGTGATTTCGTTAGCGGGAAGAAGTACTTC. It translates to CATSDFVSGKKYF.

The table lists this clonotype with a few counts. This rearrangement joins TRBV19 to TRBJ2-7, with unresolved D. Per the germline V gene, CDR1 is LNHDA and CDR2 is SQIVND (reference sequence). The CDR3 runs 11 residues. The V and J ends lost 4 bases and 3 bases respectively, with 4 bases between them. The CDR3 loop reads CASSSGYEQYF. The CDR3 coding sequence is TGTGCCAGTAGTAGTGGCTACGAGCAGTACTTC.

In the case of this clonotype: Germline and junction disagree at one end, which may indicate a read error. This chain links TRBV6-2 or TRBV6-3 with TRBJ1-4; D gene unclear. The CDR3 is 12 amino acids. Looked up from germline, CDR1 is MNHEY and CDR2 is SVGEGT. For the CDR3, the DNA is TGTGCCACCAGTTACGCCACTCGTAAACTGTTTTTT. Translation: CATSYATRKLFF.

This chain uses TRBV3-1 with TRBJ1-5, with D perhaps TRBD1 (6 bases). The CDR3 contains 12 residues. CDR1 is LGHDT and CDR2 is YNNKEL in the germline V gene (reference sequence). V was shortened by 0 bases and J by 10 bases, with 7 bases between the two germline ends. CDR3 residues: CASSQEGTPQHF. The CDR3, as DNA: TGTGCCAGCAGCCAAGAAGGGACACCCCAGCATTTT.

Judged by abundance, this clonotype is medium-sized. The rearrangement links TRBV7-6 to TRBJ2-7; 7 bases match TRBD1. After removal of 1 base from V and 1 base from J, the junction contained 4 bases not matched to a gene. The CDR3 totals 15 residues. Germline loops: CDR1 SGHVS, CDR2 FNYEAQ. CDR3 coding DNA: TGTGCCAGCAGCTTAGAGGGCAGGGGGTCCTACGAGCAGTACTTC. It is translated as CASSLEGRGSYEQYF.

This clonotype is medium-sized. The chain is built from TRBV5-1 and TRBJ2-3; D remains ambiguous. With 0 bases removed from V and 2 bases from J, the gap between germline ends came to 10 bases. Germline V CDR1 and CDR2: SGHRS, YFSETQ. The length of the CDR3 is 15 residues. CDR3 in DNA: TGCGCCAGCAGCTTGGCGGGCAGGTACACAGATACGCAGTATTTT. This sequence encodes CASSLAGRYTDTQYF.

V usage is TRBV6-1 and J usage is TRBJ2-3, with D uncertain. Looked up from germline, CDR1 is MNHNS and CDR2 is SASEGT. V lost 3 bases and J lost 6, with 16 bases in between. The CDR3 contains 15 residues. The CDR3 spells CASSEAGKGTDTQYF. The DNA of the CDR3 is TGTGCCAGCAGTGAGGCAGGAAAGGGTACGGATACGCAGTATTTT.

The chain combines TRBV6-1 with TRBJ2-7, with D possibly matching TRBD1 (6 bases). Deletions cut 2 bases from V and 6 bases from J, with 17 bases between. Per germline, CDR1 MNHNS and CDR2 SASEGT. This CDR3 has 15 amino acids. CDR3 DNA: TGTGCCAGCAGTGAACTTCCCTTGGACAGTCGCGAGCAGTACTTC. Translated: CASSELPLDSREQYF.

The V gene is TRBV2, the J gene TRBJ2-1; 10 bases are a match to TRBD2. This CDR3 has 14 residues. V lost 9 bases to trimming and J lost 6 bases; unmatched junction nucleotides: 8. Germline-derived CDR1 and CDR2 are SNHLY and FYNNEI. The CDR3: CARGLAGAPNEQFF. CDR3 bases: TGTGCCAGAGGCCTAGCGGGAGCCCCCAATGAGCAGTTCTTC.

The V call is TRBV29-1, the J call TRBJ2-7, with unresolved D. This CDR3 is built from 12 residues. The germline CDR1 and CDR2 sequences are SQVTM and ANQGSEA. V lost 0 bases and J 4 bases, leaving 7 bases between the germline ends. In nucleotides, the CDR3 is TGCAGCGTTGAAGATAAACGATACGAGCAGTACTTC. Translation: CSVEDKRYEQYF.

Worth noting for this clonotype: A much larger clone lies one base from this, so it may be a read error. The gene calls are TRBV19 and TRBJ1-2; D might be TRBD1 (6 bases). Germline V CDR1 and CDR2: LNHDA, SQIVND (reference sequence). CDR3 length: 14 amino acids. The CDR3 region is CACSIGTTNYGYTF. In DNA, the CDR3 is TGTGCCTGTAGTATAGGGACAACTAACTATGGCTACACCTTC.